The source of this TCR beta chain is a study of T-cell memory formation after mild COVID-19. Looking at the study overall: Clusters of TCRs were largely donor specific. Points from the study as a whole: Later expanders leaned CD4+, whereas clones that contracted between day 15 and 85 were balanced CD4/CD8. The CD4+ clones that contracted clustered mainly within CM and EM, and the CD8+ clones concentrated in EMRA.

Barcoded TCR alpha and TCR beta cDNA libraries with UMIs came from 5'RACE using constant-segment primers. TCRdb reprocessed the 5' RACE reads via MiXCR and lists one record per CDR3 protein. The table records roughly 160,000 distinct CDR3 sequences, 11% of them present only once. Between the trimmed V and J ends, which lost 2 bases and 10 bases, there was a span of 9 bases. Germline CDR1 reads MNHEY; CDR2 reads SVGAGI. This CDR3 comprises 12 residues. This clonotype was seen a handful of times. Antigen unknown. The chain combines TRBV6-5 with TRBJ2-1; D call uncertain. This TCR came from a young man who had mild COVID-19 (a few samples of this study predate the infection). Cell type and time point are not known. Sequencing input: PBMCs or a T cell subset sorted from them (not recorded which). The CDR3 region is CASSYAGWEQFF. The CDR3 coding sequence is TGTGCCAGCAGTTACGCCGGGTGGGAGCAGTTCTTC.